The T cell receptor beta chain under discussion was sequenced for a study of OX40 agonist ivuxolimab in advanced cancers. There are 15 residues in the CDR3. The V and J ends lost 4 bases and 6 bases, in that order; junction bases with no gene match: 9. Produced via immunoSEQ multiplex PCR; TCRdb's table is partial and in-frame only. The data show some 63,000 clones, 94% seen once. The chain carries TRBV5-3 and TRBJ1-2, with TRBD1 matching 10 bases. TRBV5-3 is an ORF for which the function is uncertain. This TCR came from an adult with an advanced solid tumor such as melanoma, head and neck, liver or kidney cancer. The sample consisted of CD4+ or CD8+ T cells sorted from blood, taken in a trial of the OX40 agonist ivuxolimab. The CDR3 DNA sequence: TGTGCCAGAAGCAGAGACAGGGGGCGGGGTAATGGCTACACCTTC. Its translation is CARSRDRGRGNGYTF.